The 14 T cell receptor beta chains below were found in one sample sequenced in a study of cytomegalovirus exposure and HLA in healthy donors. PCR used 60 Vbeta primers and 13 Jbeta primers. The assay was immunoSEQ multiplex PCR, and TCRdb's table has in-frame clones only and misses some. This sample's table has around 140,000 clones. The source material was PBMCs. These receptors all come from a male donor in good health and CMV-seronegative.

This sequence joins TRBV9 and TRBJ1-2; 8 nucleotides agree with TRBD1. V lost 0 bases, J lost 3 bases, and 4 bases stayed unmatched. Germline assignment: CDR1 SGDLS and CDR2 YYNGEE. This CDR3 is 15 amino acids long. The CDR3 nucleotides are TGTGCCAGCAGCGTAGTTCCAGGGGGCGACTATGGCTACACCTTC. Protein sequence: CASSVVPGGDYGYTF. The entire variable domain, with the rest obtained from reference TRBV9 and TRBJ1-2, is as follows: DSGVTQTPKHLITATGQRVTLRCSPRSGDLSVYWYQQSLDQGLQFLIQYYNGEERAKGNILERFSAQQFPDLHSELNLSSLELGDSALYFCASSVVPGGDYGYTFGSGTRLTVV.

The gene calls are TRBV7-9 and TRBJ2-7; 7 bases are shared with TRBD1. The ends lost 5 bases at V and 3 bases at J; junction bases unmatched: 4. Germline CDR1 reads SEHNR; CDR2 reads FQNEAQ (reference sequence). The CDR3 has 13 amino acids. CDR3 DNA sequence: TGTGCCAGCAGCCAGGGACAGTACTACGAGCAGTACTTC. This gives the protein CASSQGQYYEQYF.

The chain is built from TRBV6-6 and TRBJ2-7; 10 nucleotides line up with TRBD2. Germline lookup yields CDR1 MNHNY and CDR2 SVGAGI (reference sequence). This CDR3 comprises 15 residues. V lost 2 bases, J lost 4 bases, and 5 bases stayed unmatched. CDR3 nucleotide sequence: TGTGCCAGCAGTTACCTAGCGGGAGAGGGTTACGAGCAGTACTTC. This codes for CASSYLAGEGYEQYF.

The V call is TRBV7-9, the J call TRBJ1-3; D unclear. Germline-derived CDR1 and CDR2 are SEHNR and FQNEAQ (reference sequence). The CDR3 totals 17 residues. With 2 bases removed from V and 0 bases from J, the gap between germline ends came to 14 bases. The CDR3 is CASSLLVGLFSGNTIYF. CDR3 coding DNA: TGTGCCAGCAGCTTACTGGTCGGGTTATTCTCTGGAAACACCATATATTTT. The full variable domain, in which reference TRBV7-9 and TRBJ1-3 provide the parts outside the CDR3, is DTGVSQNPRHKITKRGQNVTFRCDPISEHNRLYWYRQTLGQGPEFLTYFQNEAQLEKSRLLSDRFSAERPKGSFSTLEIQRTEQGDSAMYLCASSLLVGLFSGNTIYFGEGSWLTVV.

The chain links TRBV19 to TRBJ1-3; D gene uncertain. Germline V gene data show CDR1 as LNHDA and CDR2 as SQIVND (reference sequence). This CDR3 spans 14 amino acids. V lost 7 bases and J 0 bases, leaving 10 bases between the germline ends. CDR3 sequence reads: CASIPDISGNTIYF. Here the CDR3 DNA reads TGTGCCAGTATCCCCGACATCTCTGGAAACACCATATATTTT. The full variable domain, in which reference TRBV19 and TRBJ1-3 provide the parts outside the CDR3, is DGGITQSPKYLFRKEGQNVTLSCEQNLNHDAMYWYRQDPGQGLRLIYYSQIVNDFQKGDIAEGYSVSREKKESFPLTVTSAQKNPTAFYLCASIPDISGNTIYFGEGSWLTVV.

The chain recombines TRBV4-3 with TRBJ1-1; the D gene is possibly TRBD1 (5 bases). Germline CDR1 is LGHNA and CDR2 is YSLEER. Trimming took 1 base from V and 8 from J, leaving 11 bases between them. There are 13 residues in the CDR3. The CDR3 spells CASSQGGGIEAFF. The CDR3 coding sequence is TGCGCCAGCAGCCAAGGGGGGGGGATAGAAGCTTTCTTT.

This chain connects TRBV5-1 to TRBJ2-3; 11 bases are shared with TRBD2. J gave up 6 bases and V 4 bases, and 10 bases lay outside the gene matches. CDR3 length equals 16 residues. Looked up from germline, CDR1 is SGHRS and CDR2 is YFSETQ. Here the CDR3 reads CASSPASGRWGDTQYF. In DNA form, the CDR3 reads TGCGCCAGCAGCCCCGCTAGCGGGAGGTGGGGGGATACGCAGTATTTT.

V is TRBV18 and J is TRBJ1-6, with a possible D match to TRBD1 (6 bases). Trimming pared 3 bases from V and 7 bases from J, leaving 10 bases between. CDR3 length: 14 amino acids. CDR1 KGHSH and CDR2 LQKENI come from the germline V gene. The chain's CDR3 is CASSPLDRNSPLHF. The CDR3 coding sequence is TGTGCCAGCTCACCCCTGGACAGAAATTCACCCCTCCACTTT.

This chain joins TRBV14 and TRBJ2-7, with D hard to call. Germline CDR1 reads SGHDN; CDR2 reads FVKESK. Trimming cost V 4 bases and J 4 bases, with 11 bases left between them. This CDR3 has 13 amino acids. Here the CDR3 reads CASSLPPSYEQYF. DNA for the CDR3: TGTGCCAGCAGCCTACCCCCCAGTTACGAGCAGTACTTC.

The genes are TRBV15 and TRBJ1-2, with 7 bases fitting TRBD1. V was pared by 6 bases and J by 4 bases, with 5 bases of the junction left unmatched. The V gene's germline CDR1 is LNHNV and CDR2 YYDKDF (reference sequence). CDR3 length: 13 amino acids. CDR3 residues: CATREGARYGYTF. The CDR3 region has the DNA TGTGCCACCAGGGAGGGGGCGCGCTATGGCTACACCTTC.

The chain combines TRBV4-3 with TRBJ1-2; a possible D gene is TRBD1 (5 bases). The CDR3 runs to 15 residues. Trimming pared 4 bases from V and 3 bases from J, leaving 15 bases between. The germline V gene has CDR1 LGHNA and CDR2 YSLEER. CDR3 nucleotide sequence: TGCGCCAGCAGCCTTTTTAGACAGAGATACTATGGCTACACCTTC. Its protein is CASSLFRQRYYGYTF.

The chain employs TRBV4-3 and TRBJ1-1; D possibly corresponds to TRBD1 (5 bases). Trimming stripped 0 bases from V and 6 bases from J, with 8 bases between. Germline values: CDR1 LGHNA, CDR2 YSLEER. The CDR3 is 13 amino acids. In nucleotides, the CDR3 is TGCGCCAGCAGCCAAGATTGGGGGGCTGAAGCTTTCTTT. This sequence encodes CASSQDWGAEAFF.

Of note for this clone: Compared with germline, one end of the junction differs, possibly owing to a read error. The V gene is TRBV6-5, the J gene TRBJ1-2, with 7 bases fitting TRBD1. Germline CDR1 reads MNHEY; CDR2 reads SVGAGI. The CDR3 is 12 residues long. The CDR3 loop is CASSWDSYGYTF. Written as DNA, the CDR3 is TGTGCCAGTAGTTGGGACAGCTATGGCTACACCTTC.

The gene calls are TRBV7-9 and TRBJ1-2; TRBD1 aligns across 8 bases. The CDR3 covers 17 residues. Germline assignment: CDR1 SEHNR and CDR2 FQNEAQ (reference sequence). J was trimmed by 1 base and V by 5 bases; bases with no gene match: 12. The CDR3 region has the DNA TGTGCCAGCAGCCCGACAGGGGCCGAGTCTATTAACTATGGCTACACCTTC. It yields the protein CASSPTGAESINYGYTF.